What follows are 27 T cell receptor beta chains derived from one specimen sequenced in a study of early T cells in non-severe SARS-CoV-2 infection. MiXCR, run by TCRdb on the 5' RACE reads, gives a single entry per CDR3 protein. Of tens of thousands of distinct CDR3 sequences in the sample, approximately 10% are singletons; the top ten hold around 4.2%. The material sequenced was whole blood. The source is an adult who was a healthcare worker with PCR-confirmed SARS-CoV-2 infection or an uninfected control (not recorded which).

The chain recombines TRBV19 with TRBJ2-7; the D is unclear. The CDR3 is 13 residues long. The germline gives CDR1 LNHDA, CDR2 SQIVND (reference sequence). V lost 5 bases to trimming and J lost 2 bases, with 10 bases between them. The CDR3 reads CASSSAQAYEQYF. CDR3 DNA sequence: TGTGCCAGTAGTTCGGCCCAGGCCTACGAGCAGTACTTC.

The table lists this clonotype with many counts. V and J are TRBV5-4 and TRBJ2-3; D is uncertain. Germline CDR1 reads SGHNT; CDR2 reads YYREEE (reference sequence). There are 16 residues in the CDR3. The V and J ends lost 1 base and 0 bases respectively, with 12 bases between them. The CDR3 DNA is TGTGCCAGCAGCTTGCGTCTGGCGACGAGCACAGATACGCAGTATTTT. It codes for CASSLRLATSTDTQYF.

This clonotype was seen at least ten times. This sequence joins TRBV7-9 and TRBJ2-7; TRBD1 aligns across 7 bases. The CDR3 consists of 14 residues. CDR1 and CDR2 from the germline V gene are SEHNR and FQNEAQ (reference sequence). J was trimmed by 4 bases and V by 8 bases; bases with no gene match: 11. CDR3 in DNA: TGTGCCAGCGTCAGACAGGGTTGGGGATACGAGCAGTACTTC. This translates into CASVRQGWGYEQYF.

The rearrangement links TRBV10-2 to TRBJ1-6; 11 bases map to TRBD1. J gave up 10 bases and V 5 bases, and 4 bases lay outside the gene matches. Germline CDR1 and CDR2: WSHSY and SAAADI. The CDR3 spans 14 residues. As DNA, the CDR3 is TGCGCCAGCAGTAAGGACAGGGGGCGGTCACCCCTCCACTTT. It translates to CASSKDRGRSPLHF.

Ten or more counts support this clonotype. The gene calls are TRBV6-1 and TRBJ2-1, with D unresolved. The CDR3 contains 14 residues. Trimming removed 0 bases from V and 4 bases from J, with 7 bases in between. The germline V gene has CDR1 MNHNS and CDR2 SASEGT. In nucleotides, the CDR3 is TGTGCCAGCAGTGAAGCGCTGGAATACAATGAGCAGTTCTTC. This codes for CASSEALEYNEQFF.

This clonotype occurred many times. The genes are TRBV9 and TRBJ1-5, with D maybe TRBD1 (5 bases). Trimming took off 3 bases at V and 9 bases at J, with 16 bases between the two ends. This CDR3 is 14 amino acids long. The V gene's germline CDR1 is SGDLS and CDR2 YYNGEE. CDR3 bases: TGTGCCAGCAGCGCCGGGACTCGCATTGGGCCCCAGCATTTT. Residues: CASSAGTRIGPQHF. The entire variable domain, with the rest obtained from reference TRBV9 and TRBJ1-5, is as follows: DSGVTQTPKHLITATGQRVTLRCSPRSGDLSVYWYQQSLDQGLQFLIQYYNGEERAKGNILERFSAQQFPDLHSELNLSSLELGDSALYFCASSAGTRIGPQHFGDGTRLSIL.

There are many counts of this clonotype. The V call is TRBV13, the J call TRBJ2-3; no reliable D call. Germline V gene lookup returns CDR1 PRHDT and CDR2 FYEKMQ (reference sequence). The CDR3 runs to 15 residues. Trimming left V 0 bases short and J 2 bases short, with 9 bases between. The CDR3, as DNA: TGTGCCAGCAGCTTAGGGAGTAGCTCCACAGATACGCAGTATTTT. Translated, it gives CASSLGSSSTDTQYF.

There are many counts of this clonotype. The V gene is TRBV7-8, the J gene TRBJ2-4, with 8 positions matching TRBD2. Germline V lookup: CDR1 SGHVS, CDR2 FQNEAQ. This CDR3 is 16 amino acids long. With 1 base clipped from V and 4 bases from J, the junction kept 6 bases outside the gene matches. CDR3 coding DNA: TGTGCCAGCAGCTTAGGCTCTAGCGGGTTAAAAAACATTCAGTACTTC. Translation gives CASSLGSSGLKNIQYF.

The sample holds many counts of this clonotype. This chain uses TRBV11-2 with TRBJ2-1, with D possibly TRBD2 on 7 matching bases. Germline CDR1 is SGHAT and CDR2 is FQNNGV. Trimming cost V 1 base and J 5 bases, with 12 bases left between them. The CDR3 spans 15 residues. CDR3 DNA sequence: TGTGCCAGCAGCTTAGTCCTAGGGGGGGACAATGAGCAGTTCTTC. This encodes CASSLVLGGDNEQFF.

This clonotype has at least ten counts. The CDR3 spells CASSGGQGDTGELFF. In DNA, the CDR3 is TGCGCCAGCAGCGGAGGACAGGGGGACACCGGGGAGCTGTTTTTT. The chain is built from TRBV5-1 and TRBJ2-2, with 10 bases lining up with TRBD1. From germline, CDR1 is SGHRS and CDR2 YFSETQ. V shed 4 bases, J shed 3 bases, and the junction held 3 bases outside the gene matches. The CDR3 spans 15 residues.

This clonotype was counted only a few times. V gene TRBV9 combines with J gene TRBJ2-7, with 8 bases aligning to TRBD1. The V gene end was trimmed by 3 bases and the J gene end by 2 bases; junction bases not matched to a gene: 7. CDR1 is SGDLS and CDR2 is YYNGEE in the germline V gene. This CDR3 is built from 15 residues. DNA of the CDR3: TGTGCCAGCAGCGAGGGACAGGCCGGCCCCTACGAGCAGTACTTC. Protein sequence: CASSEGQAGPYEQYF.

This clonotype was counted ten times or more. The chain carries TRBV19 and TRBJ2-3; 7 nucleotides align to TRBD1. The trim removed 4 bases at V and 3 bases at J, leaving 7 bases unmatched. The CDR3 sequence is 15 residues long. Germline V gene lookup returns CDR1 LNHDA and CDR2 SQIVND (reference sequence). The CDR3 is CASSRDSQRTDTQYF. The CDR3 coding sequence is TGTGCCAGTAGTAGGGACAGCCAACGAACAGATACGCAGTATTTT.

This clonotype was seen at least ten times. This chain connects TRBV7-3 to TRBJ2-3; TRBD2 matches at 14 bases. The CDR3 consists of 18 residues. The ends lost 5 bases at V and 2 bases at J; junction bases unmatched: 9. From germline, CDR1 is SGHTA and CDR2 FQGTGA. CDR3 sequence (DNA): TGTGCCAGCAGCCAGTCCGGACTAGCGGGGGGCCTCACAGATACGCAGTATTTT. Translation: CASSQSGLAGGLTDTQYF.

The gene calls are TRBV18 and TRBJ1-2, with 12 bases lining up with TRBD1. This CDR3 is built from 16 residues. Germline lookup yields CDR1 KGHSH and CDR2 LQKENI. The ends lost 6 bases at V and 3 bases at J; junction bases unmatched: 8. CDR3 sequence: CASSLLGTGGDYGYTF. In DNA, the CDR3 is TGTGCCAGCTCCCTACTCGGGACAGGGGGCGACTATGGCTACACCTTC.

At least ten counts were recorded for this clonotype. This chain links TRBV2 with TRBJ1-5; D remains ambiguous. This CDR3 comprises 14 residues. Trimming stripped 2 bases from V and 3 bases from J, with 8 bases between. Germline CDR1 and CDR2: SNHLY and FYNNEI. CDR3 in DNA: TGTGCCAGCAGTGAAAACGCGATCAATCAGCCCCAGCATTTT. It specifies CASSENAINQPQHF.

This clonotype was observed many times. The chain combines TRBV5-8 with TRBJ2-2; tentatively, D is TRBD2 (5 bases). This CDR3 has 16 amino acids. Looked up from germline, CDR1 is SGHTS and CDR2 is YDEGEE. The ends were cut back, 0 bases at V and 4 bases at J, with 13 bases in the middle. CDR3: CASSLVLLGSTGELFF. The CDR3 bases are TGTGCCAGCAGCTTGGTCTTACTAGGTAGCACCGGGGAGCTGTTTTTT. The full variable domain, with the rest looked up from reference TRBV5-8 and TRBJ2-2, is EAGVTQSPTHLIKTRGQQATLRCSPISGHTSVYWYQQALGLGLQFLLWYDEGEERNRGNFPPRFSGRQFPNYSSELNVNALELEDSALYLCASSLVLLGSTGELFFGEGSRLTVL.

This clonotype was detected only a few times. The chain's CDR3 is CASSLAIGMNTEAFF. CDR3 DNA: TGTGCCAGCAGCTTAGCGATAGGGATGAACACTGAAGCTTTCTTT. The rearrangement joins TRBV7-2 to TRBJ1-1; D unresolved. This CDR3 has 15 residues. Trimming removed 0 bases from V and 0 bases from J, with 8 bases in between. Germline CDR1 reads SGHTA; CDR2 reads FQGNSA.

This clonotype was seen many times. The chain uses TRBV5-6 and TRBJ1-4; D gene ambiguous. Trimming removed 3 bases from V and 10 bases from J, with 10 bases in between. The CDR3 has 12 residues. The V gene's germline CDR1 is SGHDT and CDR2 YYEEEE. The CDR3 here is CASSSTRGKLFF. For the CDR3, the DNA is TGTGCCAGCAGCTCTACCCGGGGAAAACTGTTTTTT.

CDR3 DNA sequence: TGTGCCAGCAGCATTCCCGGGACCGTACAACTGTTTTTT. Amino acids: CASSIPGTVQLFF. The gene calls are TRBV14 and TRBJ1-4, with TRBD1 as a possible D gene (5 bases). Looked up from germline, CDR1 is SGHDN and CDR2 is FVKESK. This CDR3 has 13 residues. V dropped 5 bases and J dropped 12 bases, with 16 bases sitting between them.

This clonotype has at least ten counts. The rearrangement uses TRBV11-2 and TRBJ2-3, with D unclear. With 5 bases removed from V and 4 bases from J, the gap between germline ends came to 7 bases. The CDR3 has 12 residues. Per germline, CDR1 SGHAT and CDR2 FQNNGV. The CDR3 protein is CASSPLADTQYF. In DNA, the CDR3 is TGTGCCAGCAGCCCCTTAGCAGATACGCAGTATTTT.

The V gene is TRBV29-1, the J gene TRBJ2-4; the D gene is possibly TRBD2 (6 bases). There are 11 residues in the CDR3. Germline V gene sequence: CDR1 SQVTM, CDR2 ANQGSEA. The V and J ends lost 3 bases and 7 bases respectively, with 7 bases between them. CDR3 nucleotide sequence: TGCAGCGTTGAGGAGGGGAACATTCAGTACTTC. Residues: CSVEEGNIQYF.

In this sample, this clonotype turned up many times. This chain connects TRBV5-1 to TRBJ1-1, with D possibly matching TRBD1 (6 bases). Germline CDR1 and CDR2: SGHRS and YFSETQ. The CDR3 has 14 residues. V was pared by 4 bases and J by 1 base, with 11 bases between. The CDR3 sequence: CASSLWTENTEAFF. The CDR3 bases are TGCGCCAGCAGCCTGTGGACAGAGAACACTGAAGCTTTCTTT.

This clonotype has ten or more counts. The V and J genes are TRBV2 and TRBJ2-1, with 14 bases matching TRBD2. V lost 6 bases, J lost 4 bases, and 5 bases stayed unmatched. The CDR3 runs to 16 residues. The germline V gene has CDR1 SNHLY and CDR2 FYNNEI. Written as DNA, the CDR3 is TGTGCCAGCAGGCGGACTAGCGGGGGGCTGTACAATGAGCAGTTCTTC. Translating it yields CASRRTSGGLYNEQFF.

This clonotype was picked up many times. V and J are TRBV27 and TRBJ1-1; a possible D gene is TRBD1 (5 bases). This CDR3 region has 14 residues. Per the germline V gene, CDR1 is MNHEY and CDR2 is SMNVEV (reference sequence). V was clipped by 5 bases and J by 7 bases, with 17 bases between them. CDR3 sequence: CASSPPGGWGEAFF. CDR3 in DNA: TGTGCCAGCAGTCCCCCTGGGGGTTGGGGTGAAGCTTTCTTT.

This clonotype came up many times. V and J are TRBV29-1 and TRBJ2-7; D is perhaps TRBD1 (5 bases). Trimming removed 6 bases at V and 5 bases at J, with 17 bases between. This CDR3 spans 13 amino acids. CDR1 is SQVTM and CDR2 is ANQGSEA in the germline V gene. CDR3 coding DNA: TGCAGCGTGCGAGTTCAGGGCGCCCACGAGCAGTACTTC. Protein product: CSVRVQGAHEQYF.

CDR3 in DNA: TGCAGTGCTAGAGGGCGTGGGGGCAATCCCTACGAGCAGTACTTC. Its protein product is CSARGRGGNPYEQYF. V is TRBV20-1 and J is TRBJ2-7, with TRBD1 as a possible D gene (6 bases). The CDR3 loop spans 15 amino acids. Per germline, CDR1 DFQATT and CDR2 SNEGSKA (reference sequence). V was trimmed by 1 base and J by 2 bases, leaving 15 bases between them.

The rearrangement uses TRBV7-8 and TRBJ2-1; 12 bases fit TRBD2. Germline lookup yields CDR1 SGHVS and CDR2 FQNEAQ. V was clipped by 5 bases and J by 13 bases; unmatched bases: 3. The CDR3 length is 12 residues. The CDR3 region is CASSPSGRGQFF. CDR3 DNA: TGTGCCAGCAGCCCTAGCGGGAGGGGTCAGTTCTTC. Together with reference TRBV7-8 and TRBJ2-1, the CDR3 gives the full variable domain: GAGVSQSPRYKVAKRGQDVALRCDPISGHVSLFWYQQALGQGPEFLTYFQNEAQLDKSGLPSDRFFAERPEGSVSTLKIQRTQQEDSAVYLCASSPSGRGQFFGPGTRLTVL.